A selection of T cell receptor beta chains follows, all from one sample in a study of T cell responses to AZD1222 COVID-19 vaccine. Libraries were prepared by immunoSEQ multiplex PCR; TCRdb keeps only in-frame clonotypes and omits some of them. The repertoire consists of about 150,000 clones, with around 91% occurring once and the leading ten covering approximately 6.2%. Specimen: peripheral blood, collected 28 days after the second AZD1222 dose. Receptor source: an adult who received the AZD1222 COVID-19 vaccine. Each CDR3 is given with its conserved first and last residue. The D gene is left open where the match is weak. Clone size is not always given. Where it is, it says once, few, many or a class for expanded clones.

v_gene,d_gene,abundance,j_gene,CDR3nt,CDR3aa
TRBV6-1,TRBD1,NA,TRBJ2-7,TGTGCCAGCAGTGAAGAGGAATGGGGACAGGGAGGACCCTACGAGCAGTACTTC,CASSEEEWGQGGPYEQYF
TRBV19,NA,NA,TRBJ1-2,TGTGCCAGTAGTACGCTCAATCAAAAAGGGGCTGGCTACACCTTC,CASSTLNQKGAGYTF
TRBV21-1,NA,NA,TRBJ1-5,TGTGCCAGCAGCAAAGAGAAAAGTACAGGGAACCACTGGGAGCCCCAGCATTTT,CASSKEKSTGNHWEPQHF
TRBV20-1,TRBD2,NA,TRBJ2-7,TGCAGTGCTAGTGATAGCGGGGGCCTATACGAGCAGTACTTC,CSASDSGGLYEQYF
TRBV11-2,NA,NA,TRBJ1-6,TGTGCCAGCAGCCTCACCCAAGGGGATTCACCCCTCCACTTT,CASSLTQGDSPLHF
TRBV24-1,TRBD2,NA,TRBJ2-5,TGTGCCACCAGTGATTGGATTGGGCGGGGGAGCCAAGAGACCCAGTACTTC,CATSDWIGRGSQETQYF
TRBV2,NA,NA,TRBJ2-5,TGTGCCAGCAGTGTAGCCGGGACCCTGAGGGAGACCCAGTACTTC,CASSVAGTLRETQYF
TRBV2,TRBD1,NA,TRBJ1-2,TGTGCCAGCAGTGATAGCCCTGGACGGGCAGGGGGCGCAGACTACACCTTC,CASSDSPGRAGGADYTF
TRBV5-1,TRBD2,few,TRBJ2-1,TGCGCCAGCAGCTCCCAAAGGGCTAGCGGTACCTACAATGAGCAGTTCTTC,CASSSQRASGTYNEQFF
TRBV27,NA,NA,TRBJ2-3,TGTGCCAGCAGTTTACGGGCTAGGGAGCTCCGCACAGATACGCAGTATTTT,CASSLRARELRTDTQYF
TRBV28,NA,NA,TRBJ1-4,TGTGCCAGCAGCCCCCCGGATGCAACTAATGAAAAACTGTTTTTT,CASSPPDATNEKLFF
TRBV2,TRBD1,NA,TRBJ1-2,TGTGCCAGCAGTGAGAGGACAGGGGGAATCGGCTACACCTTC,CASSERTGGIGYTF
TRBV24-1,TRBD2,NA,TRBJ2-1,TGTGCCACCAGTGATTCCGGACTAGCGGGGGGTTTTGAGCAGTTCTTC,CATSDSGLAGGFEQFF
TRBV19,TRBD2,NA,TRBJ2-7,TGTGCCAGTAGCAAGCGGACTAGCGGGAGTTACGAGCAGTACTTC,CASSKRTSGSYEQYF
TRBV5-1,TRBD1,NA,TRBJ1-4,TGCGCCAGCAGCAGGGGACAGGGGGCGAATGAAAAACTGTTTTTT,CASSRGQGANEKLFF
TRBV7-6,TRBD1,few,TRBJ2-7,TGTGCCAGCAGCCCGGGGACAGGGGGCAACTACGAGCAGTACTTC,CASSPGTGGNYEQYF
TRBV28,TRBD2,NA,TRBJ2-5,TGTGCCAGCATGCTCAATGGACTAGACCAAGAGACCCAGTACTTC,CASMLNGLDQETQYF
TRBV18,NA,NA,TRBJ1-5,TGTGCCAGCTCACCAGAGGGGCTCCAGCCCCAGCATTTT,CASSPEGLQPQHF
TRBV7-9,NA,NA,TRBJ1-2,TGTGCCAGCAGCTTAGTAGCCTTTGACCACTATGGCTACACCTTC,CASSLVAFDHYGYTF
TRBV5-1,TRBD2,NA,TRBJ2-2,TGCGCCAGCAGCTTGGCAGGCCTAGCGGGCACCGGGGAGCTGTTTTTT,CASSLAGLAGTGELFF
TRBV6-2/TRBV6-3,NA,NA,TRBJ1-2,TGTGCCAGCAGTTTCGCAGAGAACTATGGCTACACCTTC,CASSFAENYGYTF
TRBV6-4,NA,few,TRBJ2-6,TGTGCCAGCAGTGACTCGGGTACCGGGGCCAACGTCCTGACTTTC,CASSDSGTGANVLTF
TRBV14,NA,NA,TRBJ1-4,TGTGCCAGCAGCCCTTGGAAAGGGGTCAGGACTGAAAAACTGTTTTTT,CASSPWKGVRTEKLFF
TRBV11-1,TRBD1,NA,TRBJ2-3,TGTGCCAGCAGCGAGCCGGGACAGGGAACAGATACGCAGTATTTT,CASSEPGQGTDTQYF
TRBV28,TRBD1,NA,TRBJ1-2,TGTGCCAGCTCGGGACAGAGCTATGGCTACACCTTC,CASSGQSYGYTF
TRBV3-1/TRBV3-2,NA,NA,TRBJ1-4,TGTGCCAGCAGCCAAAGATCGGGACGGTCTAATGAAAAACTGTTTTTT,CASSQRSGRSNEKLFF
TRBV19,TRBD2,NA,TRBJ2-7,TGTGCCAGTAGTCCCCGGGGGGGGAACTCCTACGAGCAGTACTTC,CASSPRGGNSYEQYF
TRBV24-1,NA,NA,TRBJ2-2,TGTGCCACCAGTGACCGCCCCACCGGGGAGCTGTTTTTT,CATSDRPTGELFF
TRBV5-1,NA,NA,TRBJ2-1,TGCGCCAGCAGCTTAAACAATGAGCAGTTCTTC,CASSLNNEQFF
TRBV5-6,NA,NA,TRBJ2-7,TGTGCCAGCAGCTTTCTAGGACGGGAGCAGTACTTC,CASSFLGREQYF
TRBV19,NA,NA,TRBJ2-1,TGTGCCAGTAGTATAGTCGGTCCTTCGATTGGTCACAATGAGCAGTTCTTC,CASSIVGPSIGHNEQFF
TRBV28,NA,NA,TRBJ1-1,TGTGCCAGCACTATTTTGGGGGGGCTTGAAGCTTTCTTT,CASTILGGLEAFF
TRBV6-5,TRBD2,NA,TRBJ2-3,TGTGCCTCTGGCGGGAGGTTCACAGATACGCAGTATTTT,CASGGRFTDTQYF
TRBV21-1,NA,NA,TRBJ1-5,TGTGCCAGCAGCAAAAGGGCAGGGGGCGCAGATCAGCCCCAGCATTTT,CASSKRAGGADQPQHF
TRBV27,NA,NA,TRBJ2-1,TGTGCCAGCAGTTTATATGTCCTACTGACTCCGAATGAGCAGTTCTTC,CASSLYVLLTPNEQFF
TRBV13,NA,NA,TRBJ1-2,TGTGCCAGCAGCTTAGATCGGGGGAACTATGGCTACACCTTC,CASSLDRGNYGYTF
TRBV7-2,NA,NA,TRBJ1-5,TGTGCCAGCAGCTTATTCCTGACTAGCAATCAGCCCCAGCATTTT,CASSLFLTSNQPQHF
TRBV7-9,NA,NA,TRBJ2-3,TGTGCCAGCAGCTCCACTAGAAAGCTAGATACGCAGTATTTT,CASSSTRKLDTQYF
TRBV28,TRBD1,NA,TRBJ1-5,TGTGCCAGCAGTCCACCCGGGACAGGGGAGCCCAGCAATCAGCCCCAGCATTTT,CASSPPGTGEPSNQPQHF
TRBV30,TRBD1,NA,TRBJ1-4,TGTGCCTGGATACAGGGGGGATCTGAAAAACTGTTTTTT,CAWIQGGSEKLFF
TRBV2,TRBD1,NA,TRBJ1-4,TGTGCCAGCAGTGAACAGGGACAGCGAAGGGTAGAACTGTTTTTT,CASSEQGQRRVELFF
TRBV2,NA,NA,TRBJ1-3,TGTGCCAGCAGTGAAGAATCCGCCTCTGGAAACACCATATATTTT,CASSEESASGNTIYF
TRBV7-3,NA,NA,TRBJ1-3,TGTGCCAGCAGCCCCCAGGGGGGAAACACCATATATTTT,CASSPQGGNTIYF
TRBV14,NA,NA,TRBJ2-7,TGTGCCAGCAGCCAAGAAAGGACAGTTACCGCGACCTACGAGCAGTACTTC,CASSQERTVTATYEQYF
TRBV19,TRBD2,NA,TRBJ2-2,TGTGCCAGTAGCCCCGTCTACGGGAGGCATACCGGGGAGCTGTTTTTT,CASSPVYGRHTGELFF
TRBV6-6,TRBD1,NA,TRBJ1-5,TGTGCCAGCAGTACCCCGGGACAGGGTAGTCAGCCCCAGCATTTT,CASSTPGQGSQPQHF
TRBV5-5,NA,once,TRBJ2-2,TGTGCCAGCAGCTTGGCCTCCGCCAACACCGGGGAGCTGTTTTTT,CASSLASANTGELFF
TRBV25-1,TRBD2,NA,TRBJ2-5,TGTGCCAGCAGTGACGCGCTAGCGGGAGCAGGGTACCAAGAGACCCAGTACTTC,CASSDALAGAGYQETQYF
TRBV3-1/TRBV3-2,NA,NA,TRBJ1-2,TGTGCCAGCAGCGAGACCACGACACTTGGTGGCCATGGCTACACCTTC,CASSETTTLGGHGYTF
TRBV6-5,TRBD2,NA,TRBJ2-2,TGTGCCAGCAGTTACGGTCTAGCGGGGGGAACCGGGGAGCTGTTTTTT,CASSYGLAGGTGELFF
TRBV5-1,TRBD1,NA,TRBJ2-7,TGCGCCAGCAGCTTGACCGGGACAGGGGCCCGATACGAGCAGTACTTC,CASSLTGTGARYEQYF
TRBV6-5,NA,once,TRBJ1-3,TGTGCCGGAGGTGGCTCTGGAAACACCATATATTTT,CAGGGSGNTIYF
TRBV7-9,TRBD1,NA,TRBJ1-2,TGTGCCAGCAGCTTCCATGGACAGGGTGGGGGCTACACCTTC,CASSFHGQGGGYTF